This is a list of T cell receptor beta chains from one sample in a study of Graves' ophthalmopathy and Graves' hyperthyroidism. TCRdb itself ran the multiplex PCR reads through MiXCR, one entry per CDR3 protein. The table lists under 350,000 distinct CDR3 sequences, about a sixth of them singletons. Sequenced sample: peripheral blood. These receptors were obtained from an adult man with Graves' ophthalmopathy. Each CDR3 is given without its conserved first and last residue. A row's size may be missing; if present it is once, few, many or a size class.

cdr3_aa j_call clone_size v_call
SARPAGSSYEQY TRBJ2-7 many TRBV20-1
ASSSDRGRGYT TRBJ1-2 . TRBV12-3/TRBV12-4
ASGTGGGGNTIY TRBJ1-3 many TRBV28
SARGRSSYEQY TRBJ2-7 many TRBV20-1
ASSLRGWKTGQY TRBJ2-7 medium-sized TRBV12-3/TRBV12-4
ASSPGGGLAENGYEQY TRBJ2-7 . TRBV18
AWSRTGGFLAEAF TRBJ1-1 . TRBV30
ASSLEQRFQETQY TRBJ2-5 many TRBV5-1
ATSRDRGRSYGYT TRBJ1-2 many TRBV15
ASSHRALKNTEAC TRBJ1-1 . TRBV6-2/TRBV6-3
ASRGPPDDYGYT TRBJ1-2 . TRBV6-1
ASSEQGLTGYTETQY TRBJ2-5 many TRBV25-1